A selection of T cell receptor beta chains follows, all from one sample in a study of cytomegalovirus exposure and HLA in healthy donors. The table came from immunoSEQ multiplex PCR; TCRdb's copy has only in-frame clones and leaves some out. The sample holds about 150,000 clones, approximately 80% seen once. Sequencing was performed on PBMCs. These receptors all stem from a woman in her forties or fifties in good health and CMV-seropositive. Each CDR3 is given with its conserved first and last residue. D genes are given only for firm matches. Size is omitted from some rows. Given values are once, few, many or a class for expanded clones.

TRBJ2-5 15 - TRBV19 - TGTGCCAGTAGTATATATGGAGGGACCCAAGAGACCCAGTACTTC CASSIYGGTQETQYF
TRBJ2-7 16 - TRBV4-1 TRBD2 TGCGCCAGCAGTCCGGGACTAGCGGGGCTTGGCTACGAGCAGTACTTC CASSPGLAGLGYEQYF
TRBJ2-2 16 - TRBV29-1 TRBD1 TGCAGCGTTGAAGCTGGGGACAGGGTTGACACCGGGGAGCTGTTTTTT CSVEAGDRVDTGELFF
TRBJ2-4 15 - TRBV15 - TGTGCCACCAGCAGCAGGGGTTCGGGGGGAAACATTCAGTACTTC CATSSRGSGGNIQYF
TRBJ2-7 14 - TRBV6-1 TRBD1 TGTGCCAGCACCGGGACAGGGAAAGGGTACGAGCAGTACTTC CASTGTGKGYEQYF
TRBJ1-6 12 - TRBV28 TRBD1 TGTGCCAGCACTCAGGGGGCTTCACCCCTCCACTTT CASTQGASPLHF
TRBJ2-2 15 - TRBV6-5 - TGTGCCAGCAGTTACGCCGGGATTAACACCGGGGAGCTGTTTTTT CASSYAGINTGELFF
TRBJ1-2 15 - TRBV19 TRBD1 TGTGCCAGTAGTACTGACAGGGGAATTGGTCATGGCTACACCTTC CASSTDRGIGHGYTF
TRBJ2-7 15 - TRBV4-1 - TGCGCCAGCAGCCAAGATCTTGGGAGCGGCTACGAGCAGTACTTC CASSQDLGSGYEQYF
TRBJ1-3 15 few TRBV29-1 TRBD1 TGCAGCGTTCAGGGGGCGCGGGAATCTGGAAACACCATATATTTT CSVQGARESGNTIYF
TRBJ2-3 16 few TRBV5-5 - TGTGCCAGCAGCTTGAGTCCAGGCTGGAGCACAGATACGCAGTATTTT CASSLSPGWSTDTQYF
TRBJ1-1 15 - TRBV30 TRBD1 TGTGCCTGGAGTGTTTGGGACAGGTCGAACACTGAAGCTTTCTTT CAWSVWDRSNTEAFF
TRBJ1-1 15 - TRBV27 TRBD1 TGTGCCAGCAGTTCCCCATCGACAGGGCACACTGAAGCTTTCTTT CASSSPSTGHTEAFF
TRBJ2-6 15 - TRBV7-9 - TGTGCCAGCAGCTTAATGGCTCTGGGGGCCAACGTCCTGACTTTC CASSLMALGANVLTF
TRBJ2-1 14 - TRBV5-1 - TGCGCCAGCAGCTTGGAACCGCGGGGCGGTGAGCAGTTCTTC CASSLEPRGGEQFF
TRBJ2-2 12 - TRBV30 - TGTGCCTACACAACGGGATCGGGGGAGCTGTTTTTT CAYTTGSGELFF
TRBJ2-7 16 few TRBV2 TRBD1 TGTGCCAGCAGTCCCGGGACAGGGAGAGCCTCCTACGAGCAGTACTTC CASSPGTGRASYEQYF
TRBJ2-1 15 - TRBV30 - TGTGCCTGGAGTTTTCGGGCTAGCCCCATCAATGAGCAGTTCTTC CAWSFRASPINEQFF
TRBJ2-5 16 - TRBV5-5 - TGTGCCAGCAGCCCTCAGCCGGGTTTCCCGCAAGAGACCCAGTACTTC CASSPQPGFPQETQYF
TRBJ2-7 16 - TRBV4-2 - TGTGCCAGCAGCCAAGATGGGCTAGGGGGGGACTACGAGCAGTACTTC CASSQDGLGGDYEQYF
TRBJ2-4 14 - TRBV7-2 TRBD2 TGTGCCAGCAGCTCCGGGGGGTCCAAAAACATTCAGTACTTC CASSSGGSKNIQYF
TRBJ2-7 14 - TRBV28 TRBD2 TGTGCCAGCAGTTTGATGGGGGAGGGCTACGAGCAGTACTTC CASSLMGEGYEQYF
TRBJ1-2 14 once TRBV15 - TGTGCCACCAGCCCAGATCAGGGTCCTGGTGGCTACACCTTC CATSPDQGPGGYTF
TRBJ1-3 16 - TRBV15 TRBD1 TGTGCCACCAGCAAAAAGACAGGGGGAACTGGAAACACCATATATTTT CATSKKTGGTGNTIYF
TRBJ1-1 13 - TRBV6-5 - TGTGCCAGCAGTTACTCGACAGGTACTGAAGCTTTCTTT CASSYSTGTEAFF
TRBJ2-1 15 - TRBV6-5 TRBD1 TGTGCCAGCAGTCTCAGACAGGGGGGCAACAATGAGCAGTTCTTC CASSLRQGGNNEQFF
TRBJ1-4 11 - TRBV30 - TGTGCCTGGAGTTTGAGTGAAAAACTGTTTTTT CAWSLSEKLFF